This T cell receptor (beta chain) comes out of a study of blood T cell repertoires in COVID-19. For the study at large: Sources were T cells, B-cell-depleted T cells, or PBMCs; the material itself was cDNA or gDNA.

With 6 bases removed from V and 8 bases from J, the gap between germline ends came to 10 bases. CDR3 length: 11 amino acids. Here immunoSEQ multiplex PCR was the method, and the copy in TCRdb shows in-frame clones only, minus some. This repertoire shows under 70,000 clones, roughly 91% found once; its top ten account for over 9.5%. This clone was seen only once. This rearrangement joins TRBV12-3 or TRBV12-4 to TRBJ1-1; no clear D gene. The receptor was isolated from a woman between 40 and 55 years old who had recovered from COVID-19. The sequenced sample consisted of PBMCs or T cells enriched from blood (not recorded which). The DNA for the CDR3 is TGTGCCAGCAGCCCTGGGGAGGAAGCTTTCTTT. Translated: CASSPGEEAFF.